Each of the 16 T cell receptor beta chains below was sequenced from the same sample in a study of CD8 T cells in ankylosing spondylitis. Study results and limitations: Roughly eight highly homologous variants made up a TCR beta motif, and this motif appeared characteristic of ankylosing spondylitis blood.

MiXCR was run by TCRdb on the 5' RACE reads, yielding one entry per CDR3 protein. The data show 700,000 to 850,000 distinct CDR3 sequences, 12% seen once. Which antigens these TCRs recognize remains unknown. Input material: blood, either unsorted or a sorted T cell fraction (not recorded which). The receptor source for this set is a male donor with ankylosing spondylitis.

The chain has TRBV18 and TRBJ1-1, with D unresolved. Trimming took off 6 bases at V and 1 base at J, with 15 bases between the two ends. The CDR3 loop spans 15 amino acids. CDR1 KGHSH and CDR2 LQKENI come from the germline V gene. The CDR3 region has the DNA TGTGCCAGCTCGGTGGCGGCAGCGGCGAACACTGAAGCTTTCTTT. This codes for CASSVAAAANTEAFF.

The V and J genes are TRBV7-6 and TRBJ2-7; D could derive from TRBD1 or TRBD2 (5 bases each). CDR3 length: 18 amino acids. The V end was cut by 1 base, the J end by 4 bases, with 23 bases between. Germline loops: CDR1 SGHVS, CDR2 FNYEAQ. The CDR3 is CASSLVPSGMGDRYEQYF. The CDR3 nucleotides read TGTGCCAGCAGCTTAGTCCCAAGTGGGATGGGGGACCGGTACGAGCAGTACTTC. Using reference TRBV7-6 and TRBJ2-7 for the parts outside the CDR3, the full variable domain is GAGVSQSPRYKVTKRGQDVALRCDPISGHVSLYWYRQALGQGPEFLTYFNYEAQQDKSGLPNDRFSAERPEGSISTLTIQRTEQRDSAMYRCASSLVPSGMGDRYEQYFGPGTRLTVT.

The J gene is TRBJ2-5, the V gene TRBV7-2; tentative D call: TRBD2 (6 bases). Germline loops: CDR1 SGHTA, CDR2 FQGNSA. The germline V and J ends were trimmed by 5 bases and 1 base, with 14 bases remaining between them. The CDR3 runs 15 residues. The chain's CDR3 is CASSPQVGGQETQYF. The DNA for the CDR3 is TGTGCCAGCAGCCCCCAGGTGGGGGGCCAAGAGACCCAGTACTTC.

In its sample, this clonotype was seen many times. This chain joins TRBV20-1 and TRBJ2-7; TRBD2 agrees at 9 bases. The CDR3 consists of 15 residues. Germline CDR1 reads DFQATT; CDR2 reads SNEGSKA (reference sequence). The ends lost 0 bases at V and 5 bases at J; junction bases unmatched: 8. The CDR3 loop is CSARDLVAGAHEQYF. The CDR3 bases are TGCAGTGCTAGAGATCTGGTAGCGGGAGCACACGAGCAGTACTTC.

This clonotype was seen only a few times. The chain is built from TRBV4-2 and TRBJ1-2; TRBD1 matches at 9 bases. The CDR3 is 14 residues long. V dropped 4 bases and J dropped 8; count of bases not matched to a gene: 8. The germline V gene encodes CDR1 LGHNA and CDR2 YNFKEQ. The CDR3 bases are TGTGCCAGCAGCCTAGAGACAGGGGGTGGAGGCTACACCTTC. Its translation: CASSLETGGGGYTF.

This chain uses TRBV9 with TRBJ2-7; 10 bases fit TRBD1. This CDR3 region has 15 residues. CDR1 is SGDLS and CDR2 is YYNGEE in the germline V gene. V shed 2 bases, J shed 2 bases, and the junction held 4 bases outside the gene matches. CDR3 sequence: CASSVAGTGAYEQYF. CDR3 nucleotides: TGTGCCAGCAGCGTCGCTGGGACAGGGGCCTACGAGCAGTACTTC.

V and J are TRBV10-3 and TRBJ2-7; 9 bases agree with TRBD1. This CDR3 has 16 residues. J was trimmed by 4 bases and V by 0 bases; bases with no gene match: 7. The germline V gene encodes CDR1 ENHRY and CDR2 SYGVKD. The CDR3 DNA follows: TGTGCCATCAGTGAGTCAGGGACAGGGAAGGAGTACGAGCAGTACTTC. Translation: CAISESGTGKEYEQYF.

V usage is TRBV20-1 and J usage is TRBJ2-1; 7 bases map to TRBD2. The CDR3 is made up of 15 amino acids. Germline CDR1 and CDR2: DFQATT and SNEGSKA (reference sequence). V gave up 1 base and J gave up 3 bases; unmatched junction bases: 6. The DNA for the CDR3 is TGCAGTGCTAGAGCCCTAGCGGTGATCTACAATGAGCAGTTCTTC. Protein: CSARALAVIYNEQFF.

V and J are TRBV24-1 and TRBJ2-2; D ambiguous. The CDR3 spans 14 residues. Germline CDR1 KGHDR, CDR2 SFDVKD. V lost 0 bases and J 4 bases, leaving 5 bases between the germline ends. DNA of the CDR3: TGTGCCACCAGTGATTTGTTGACCACCGGGGAGCTGTTTTTT. This sequence encodes CATSDLLTTGELFF.

This clonotype was detected a few times. The gene calls are TRBV18 and TRBJ1-1, with D maybe TRBD1 (6 bases). The germline CDR1 and CDR2 sequences are KGHSH and LQKENI. The CDR3 has 15 amino acids. With 6 bases removed from V and 4 bases from J, the gap between germline ends came to 18 bases. This CDR3 is CASSRLRDKGTEAFF. CDR3 coding DNA: TGTGCCAGCTCCCGTCTCCGGGACAAAGGCACTGAAGCTTTCTTT.

V gene TRBV6-1 combines with J gene TRBJ1-2, with D uncertain. CDR1 is MNHNS, CDR2 SASEGT, per germline. The V gene lost 6 bases and the J gene lost 2 bases, with 13 bases spanning the gap. The CDR3 extends over 14 amino acids. CDR3 loop: CASSQYRVNYGYTF. The CDR3 DNA reads as TGTGCCAGCAGCCAATATAGGGTGAACTATGGCTACACCTTC.

This clonotype was observed a handful of times. The genes are TRBV20-1 and TRBJ1-5; D perhaps matches TRBD1 (6 bases). Germline values: CDR1 DFQATT, CDR2 SNEGSKA (reference sequence). This CDR3 is built from 13 residues. Trimming took off 6 bases at V and 4 bases at J, with 13 bases between the two ends. CDR3 DNA: TGCAGTGCCTCGGACAGTTATAATCAGCCCCAGCATTTT. Amino acid sequence: CSASDSYNQPQHF.

This clonotype was counted ten times or more. The chain couples TRBV10-3 to TRBJ1-4; perhaps TRBD1 as D (6 bases). V gave up 4 bases and J gave up 10 bases, with 16 bases separating them. CDR1 is ENHRY and CDR2 is SYGVKD in the germline V gene. The CDR3 runs 14 residues. The CDR3 coding sequence is TGTGCCATCAGTGCCGCAGGGGTATCTCGAAAACTGTTTTTT. Protein product: CAISAAGVSRKLFF.

The chain links TRBV24-1 to TRBJ2-3; D is uncertain. Germline CDR1 reads KGHDR; CDR2 reads SFDVKD. The V end lost 3 bases, the J end lost 10 bases, and 7 bases lay between the germline ends. This CDR3 contains 11 residues. The CDR3 DNA follows: TGTGCCACCAGTGATAGAAGCTCGCAGTATTTT. Translating it yields CATSDRSSQYF.

V gene TRBV4-2 combines with J gene TRBJ2-5; 8 bases are shared with TRBD2. This CDR3 comprises 17 residues. V lost 0 bases to trimming and J lost 3 bases; unmatched junction nucleotides: 9. Germline CDR1 LGHNA, CDR2 YNFKEQ. In DNA form, the CDR3 reads TGTGCCAGCAGCCAAGATCTTCTCGGAGCGGGAGAAGAGACCCAGTACTTC. It translates to CASSQDLLGAGEETQYF.

In the case of this clonotype: A much larger clone is a single base away; this may be a read error. The V call is TRBV20-1, the J call TRBJ2-3, with D perhaps being TRBD1 or TRBD2 (6 bases each). CDR3 length: 15 amino acids. Germline values: CDR1 DFQATT, CDR2 SNEGSKA (reference sequence). CDR3 loop: CCARGDPAGPDTQYF. As DNA, the CDR3 is TGCTGTGCAAGGGGGGACCCCGCGGGACCAGATACGCAGTATTTT.